The next 17 T cell receptor beta chains were all read from a single sample in a study of T cell responses to AZD1222 COVID-19 vaccine. Repertoires were generated with immunoSEQ multiplex PCR, while TCRdb's copy carries only in-frame clones and drops some. This table holds 89,000 or so clones, 80% to 90% found once. The sample in question was peripheral blood, obtained on day 0 of AZD1222 vaccination. These receptors all stem from an adult in good health.

The V and J genes are TRBV19 and TRBJ1-1, with D perhaps TRBD1 (6 bases). This CDR3 spans 15 amino acids. Trimming took 0 bases from V and 8 from J, leaving 16 bases between them. Germline CDR1 LNHDA, CDR2 SQIVND (reference sequence). CDR3 region: CASSIDPGTRAEAFF. CDR3 nucleotide sequence: TGTGCCAGTAGTATAGACCCCGGGACAAGGGCCGAAGCTTTCTTT.

The rearrangement links TRBV5-4 to TRBJ2-5, with D tentatively TRBD1 or TRBD2 (5 bases each). V was trimmed by 0 bases and J by 4 bases, leaving 16 bases between them. The germline gives CDR1 SGHNT, CDR2 YYREEE (reference sequence). CDR3 length: 16 residues. The CDR3 sequence is CASSLGAPGLRETQYF. The DNA for the CDR3 is TGTGCCAGCAGCTTGGGGGCGCCGGGGCTGAGAGAGACCCAGTACTTC.

The CDR3 DNA reads as TGTGCCAGCAGTTTAGGTCCCAGGGAGACCCAGTACTTC. This translates into CASSLGPRETQYF. The rearrangement joins TRBV28 to TRBJ2-5; D gene uncertain. Trimming stripped 2 bases from V and 5 bases from J, with 9 bases between. The germline V gene encodes CDR1 MDHEN and CDR2 SYDVKM. This CDR3 region has 13 residues.

This clone came up once. The chain employs TRBV29-1 and TRBJ2-1; D is uncertain. This CDR3 is 14 amino acids long. Trimming left V 6 bases short and J 9 bases short, with 21 bases between. Germline V gene data show CDR1 as SQVTM and CDR2 as ANQGSEA. CDR3 coding DNA: TGCAGCGTCACCGTGGACCCACCCCTATTTGAGCAGTTCTTC. Protein: CSVTVDPPLFEQFF.

This clone has a single count. The rearrangement joins TRBV7-3 to TRBJ2-1; tentatively, D is TRBD2 (6 bases). The CDR3 is made up of 13 amino acids. Germline V gene lookup returns CDR1 SGHTA and CDR2 FQGTGA. V lost 8 bases to trimming and J lost 8 bases, with 16 bases between them. This CDR3 is CASRGSPGHEQFF. CDR3 nucleotide sequence: TGTGCCAGCCGGGGGTCCCCCGGGCATGAGCAGTTCTTC.

The chain links TRBV18 to TRBJ2-1; D is perhaps TRBD2 (5 bases). V lost 4 bases and J lost 0, with 13 bases in between. Per germline, CDR1 KGHSH and CDR2 LQKENI. The CDR3 runs to 16 residues. CDR3 nucleotide sequence: TGTGCCAGCTCACAATCTAGCCGCAGCTCCTACAATGAGCAGTTCTTC. Amino acids: CASSQSSRSSYNEQFF.

This chain joins TRBV9 and TRBJ2-7, with 10 bases lining up with TRBD2. The germline CDR1 and CDR2 sequences are SGDLS and YYNGEE. V was clipped by 0 bases and J by 7 bases; unmatched bases: 4. CDR3 length: 14 amino acids. The CDR3 region has the DNA TGTGCCAGCAGCGTAGCAGCGGGAGGGCTAGAGCAGTACTTC. This gives the protein CASSVAAGGLEQYF. Together with reference TRBV9 and TRBJ2-7, the CDR3 gives the full variable domain: DSGVTQTPKHLITATGQRVTLRCSPRSGDLSVYWYQQSLDQGLQFLIQYYNGEERAKGNILERFSAQQFPDLHSELNLSSLELGDSALYFCASSVAAGGLEQYFGPGTRLTVT.

This clone was seen a few times. V usage is TRBV11-1 and J usage is TRBJ2-7; weak D call: TRBD1 (6 bases). V lost 4 bases, J lost 3 bases, and 16 bases lay in between. The CDR3 is made up of 15 amino acids. Germline CDR1 and CDR2: SGHAT and FQDESV (reference sequence). The DNA of the CDR3 is TGTGCCAGCAGCTCGCTGACTGAGGGGGTCTACGAGCAGTACTTC. Protein product: CASSSLTEGVYEQYF.

The chain carries TRBV12-5 and TRBJ2-5; no reliable D call. The germline V gene encodes CDR1 LGHNT and CDR2 FRNRAP. The CDR3 loop spans 12 amino acids. V was cut by 4 bases and J by 7 bases, with 10 bases left in between. The CDR3 reads CASGSSWVTQYF. The DNA of the CDR3 is TGTGCTAGTGGTTCTTCATGGGTGACCCAGTACTTC.

V usage is TRBV2 and J usage is TRBJ2-1, with TRBD2 identical over 12 bases. The germline CDR1 and CDR2 sequences are SNHLY and FYNNEI. CDR3 length: 15 residues. The junction had 1 base not matched to a gene; V was cut back by 4 bases and J by 3 bases. CDR3 bases: TGTGCCAGCAGTGGGGGACTAGCGGGCTACAATGAGCAGTTCTTC. Protein sequence: CASSGGLAGYNEQFF.

J is TRBJ2-1 and V is TRBV6-5; a weak D match, TRBD1 (6 bases). The germline gives CDR1 MNHEY, CDR2 SVGAGI. V lost 8 bases and J 3 bases, leaving 14 bases between the germline ends. The CDR3 loop spans 14 amino acids. The CDR3 nucleotides are TGTGCCAGCCTCCCCGGGACAAACTACAATGAGCAGTTCTTC. Protein sequence: CASLPGTNYNEQFF.

V gene TRBV4-1 combines with J gene TRBJ2-1; a weak D match, TRBD1 (5 bases). Germline V gene lookup returns CDR1 MGHRA and CDR2 YSYEKL. The CDR3 extends over 14 amino acids. V lost 1 base and J lost 6, with 10 bases in between. The CDR3 nucleotides are TGCGCCAGCAGCCAAGGACAGTCCGGCAATGAGCAGTTCTTC. This encodes CASSQGQSGNEQFF.

The CDR3 nucleotides are TGCGCCAGCAGCCAAGAGACTCTAGCGGGACGTGAGCAGTTCTTC. Translation: CASSQETLAGREQFF. The chain uses TRBV4-1 and TRBJ2-1; 9 bases match TRBD2. The V and J ends lost 0 bases and 9 bases, in that order; junction bases with no gene match: 6. The CDR3 extends over 15 amino acids. Per the germline V gene, CDR1 is MGHRA and CDR2 is YSYEKL.

The chain recombines TRBV19 with TRBJ1-5; a possible D gene is TRBD1 (5 bases). Per germline, CDR1 LNHDA and CDR2 SQIVND (reference sequence). There are 13 residues in the CDR3. V was pared by 6 bases and J by 5 bases, with 11 bases between. The DNA for the CDR3 is TGTGCCAGTAGGGCAGGGTGGTATCAGCCCCAGCATTTT. Its translation: CASRAGWYQPQHF.

The rearrangement uses TRBV7-3 and TRBJ1-1; weak D call: TRBD1 (6 bases). This CDR3 is 14 amino acids long. V was pared by 5 bases and J by 3 bases, with 13 bases between. Germline lookup yields CDR1 SGHTA and CDR2 FQGTGA. The CDR3 protein is CASSPTGGHTEAFF. The CDR3 bases are TGTGCCAGCAGCCCAACCGGGGGCCACACTGAAGCTTTCTTT.

The chain couples TRBV10-3 to TRBJ2-5; D might be TRBD2 (5 bases). Germline CDR1 ENHRY, CDR2 SYGVKD. The CDR3 is 13 amino acids. V lost 4 bases and J lost 7, with 13 bases in between. CDR3 region: CAISAEERVTQYF. The CDR3, as DNA: TGTGCCATCAGTGCGGAGGAAAGAGTGACCCAGTACTTC.

The V gene is TRBV5-4, the J gene TRBJ1-2; the match to TRBD1 covers 9 bases. The CDR3 sequence is 18 residues long. Germline CDR1 and CDR2: SGHNT and YYREEE (reference sequence). V dropped 3 bases and J dropped 4; count of bases not matched to a gene: 16. The CDR3 sequence is CASSSGPGTGQYSYGYTF. CDR3 nucleotide sequence: TGTGCCAGCAGCTCCGGTCCCGGGACAGGGCAGTATAGCTATGGCTACACCTTC. Using reference TRBV5-4 and TRBJ1-2 for the parts outside the CDR3, the full variable domain is ETGVTQSPTHLIKTRGQQVTLRCSSQSGHNTVSWYQQALGQGPQFIFQYYREEENGRGNFPPRFSGLQFPNYSSELNVNALELDDSALYLCASSSGPGTGQYSYGYTFGSGTRLTVV.